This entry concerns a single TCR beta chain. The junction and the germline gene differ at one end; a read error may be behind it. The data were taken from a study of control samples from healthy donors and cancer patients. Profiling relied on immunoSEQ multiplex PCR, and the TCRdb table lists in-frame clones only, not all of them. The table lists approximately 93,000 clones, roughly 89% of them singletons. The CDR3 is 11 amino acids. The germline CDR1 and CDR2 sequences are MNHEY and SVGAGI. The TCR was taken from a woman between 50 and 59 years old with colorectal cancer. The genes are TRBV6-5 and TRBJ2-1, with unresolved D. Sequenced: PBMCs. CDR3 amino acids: CASRYYNEQFF. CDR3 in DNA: TGTGCCAGCAGATACTACAATGAGCAGTTCTTC.